This TCR beta chain comes out of a study of blood T cell repertoires in COVID-19. Study overall: The United States, Italy and Spain were the sources of the acute and convalescent COVID-19 samples. PBMCs, B-cell-depleted T cells, or T cells were the source of the cDNA or gDNA that made up the material.

In the source study's methods: Amplification with reference gene primers provided the estimates of nucleated cell counts. Libraries were prepared by immunoSEQ multiplex PCR; TCRdb keeps only in-frame clonotypes and omits some of them. The DNA was the basis for D and trimming; V, J and clone size are from that table. The top ten clones hold under 8.5% of a sample with about 360,000 clones, around 88% of them seen once. Sequenced sample: peripheral blood. The sequence was obtained from a woman aged 55-69 years with COVID-19, enrolled during active disease.

The CDR3 bases are TGTGCCAGCAGTTTGCGAAGGGGAGGAACTGAAGCTTTCTTT. Protein product: CASSLRRGGTEAFF. J is TRBJ1-1 and V is TRBV6-2 or TRBV6-3; tentative D call: TRBD1 (5 bases). The V and J ends lost 4 bases and 5 bases respectively, with 14 bases between them. CDR3 length: 14 residues. CDR1 is MNHEY, CDR2 SVGEGT, per germline.